This TCR beta chain was sequenced during a study of T-cell reconstitution after alpha-beta-depleted transplantation in children. Unique molecular identifiers were incorporated into the prepared TCRbeta library. From the PCR reads, TCRdb called clonotypes with MiXCR, one entry per CDR3 protein. The sample consists of 100,000 or so distinct CDR3 sequences, approximately 12% of them appearing once. In its sample, this clonotype was seen a few times. V lost 3 bases, J lost 0 bases, and 18 bases lay in between. This CDR3 region has 17 residues. Germline assignment: CDR1 DFQATT and CDR2 SNEGSKA (reference sequence).

This receptor was taken from a human donor who donated a stem cell graft to a child with inherited bone marrow failure. This sequence joins TRBV20-1 and TRBJ1-3; tentatively, D is TRBD1 (6 bases). The starting material was PBMCs from the stem cell graft donor, obtained from the stem cell graft. The CDR3 spells CSASGADKGDSGNTIYF. The DNA for the CDR3 is TGCAGTGCTAGCGGGGCCGATAAGGGGGACTCTGGAAACACCATATATTTT.